This is a list of T cell receptor beta chains from one sample in a study of preoperative IRX-2 immunotherapy in early breast cancer. Method: immunoSEQ multiplex PCR; TCRdb's copy keeps in-frame clones and lacks some. The table has about 42,000 clones, approximately 75% seen once; the top ten hold about 1%. The sample was tumor tissue, taken after IRX-2 immunotherapy. Receptor source: a human donor with breast cancer. The CDR3 runs from the conserved cysteine through the conserved F or W.

j_call v_call cdr3_aa
TRBJ2-3 TRBV12-5 CASGRLAGGLVGTDTQYF
TRBJ2-7 TRBV11-3 CASSPRMGLAGLEQYF
TRBJ1-1 TRBV29-1 CSVEWGGKTEAFF
TRBJ2-7 TRBV5-1 CASSPGQGRNEQYF
TRBJ1-6 TRBV2 CASMGSSSPLHF
TRBJ1-2 TRBV6-8 CASSYSQAPYGYTF
TRBJ2-3 TRBV7-6 CASSPELGQGSTDTQYF
TRBJ2-1 TRBV5-1 CASSLTFSQGREQFF
TRBJ2-5 TRBV5-1 CASSPGLAGQETQYF
TRBJ2-2 TRBV11-3 CASSRAGVSGELFF
TRBJ2-2 TRBV11-3 CASSLGGGGGELFF
TRBJ2-7 TRBV30 CAWSVLEGGYEQYF
TRBJ2-7 TRBV19 CASSRIAESSYEQYF
TRBJ1-1 TRBV19 CATANSGGITEAFF
TRBJ2-1 TRBV18 CASSPPGLAGGRGNEQFF
TRBJ2-3 TRBV6-8 CASSQLAGVVDTQYF
TRBJ2-5 TRBV11-3 CASSRFPGQGWETQYF
TRBJ1-1 TRBV19 CASSIDLRGAEAFF
TRBJ1-2 TRBV7-7 CASSPLTLIAYGYTF
TRBJ1-2 TRBV6-8 CASSPLGQGRGYTF
TRBJ2-5 TRBV11-3 CASSFFSGLIQETQYF
TRBJ1-4 TRBV29-1 CSAGGRLTNEKLFF
TRBJ1-1 TRBV6-8 CASSYGTHTEAFF
TRBJ1-1 TRBV11-3 CASSPSGGGTEAFF
TRBJ2-3 TRBV5-1 CASSLDGGGSADTQYF
TRBJ1-1 TRBV28 CAATNSVLYTEAFF
TRBJ1-1 TRBV15 CATSRDHRNTEAFF
TRBJ2-5 TRBV12-5 CASGPTQGTQYF
TRBJ2-5 TRBV6-8 CAISEDREKETQYF
TRBJ1-1 TRBV6-8 CASTKPGKEAFF
TRBJ2-3 TRBV6-8 CASSSPLAVTDTQYF
TRBJ1-4 TRBV19 CASSTSDRLNEKLFF
TRBJ1-5 TRBV12-5 CASGLDAWLGGNSNQPQHF
TRBJ2-1 TRBV6-7 CASKRDSAYNEQFF
TRBJ2-1 TRBV15 CATSRDRGSGDEQFF
TRBJ1-1 TRBV15 CATRISQMNTEAFF
TRBJ2-3 TRBV10-2 CASSDPGGSQYF
TRBJ1-2 TRBV12-5 CASALADGYTF
TRBJ2-3 TRBV11-3 CASSPPPEYLAVTDTQYF
TRBJ2-5 TRBV29-1 CSVGGTGGAGETQYF
TRBJ2-3 TRBV30 CAWSTGTRSTDTQYF
TRBJ2-7 TRBV23-1 CASSPGQAMSEQYF
TRBJ1-2 TRBV5-1 CASSLDRGNYGYTF
TRBJ2-1 TRBV11-3 CASSPLLYPGPGGNEQFF
TRBJ2-3 TRBV7-6 CASSTQGLGNPDTQYF
TRBJ1-1 TRBV29-1 CSVGGWYTEAFF
TRBJ2-7 TRBV11-3 CASSPVLAGDEQYF
TRBJ1-2 TRBV27 CASTSTGNRKGGGYTF
TRBJ1-5 TRBV28 CASRPTTGMDQPQHF
TRBJ2-2 TRBV29-1 CSGAMASGELFF
TRBJ2-1 TRBV7-8 CASSLLASGGAIYNEQFF
TRBJ2-3 TRBV11-3 CASSLAGYTDTQYF
TRBJ1-3 TRBV19 CASSVSGNTIYF
TRBJ1-5 TRBV23-1 CASSLGGAYNQPQHF
TRBJ1-4 TRBV14 CASSPRGATNEKLFF
TRBJ1-5 TRBV18 CASSHDRANQPQHF
TRBJ2-4 TRBV6-8 CASSLLAKNIQYF
TRBJ2-3 TRBV6-8 CASSIDREDTQYF
TRBJ2-3 TRBV4-1 CASSQDTGGFDTQYF